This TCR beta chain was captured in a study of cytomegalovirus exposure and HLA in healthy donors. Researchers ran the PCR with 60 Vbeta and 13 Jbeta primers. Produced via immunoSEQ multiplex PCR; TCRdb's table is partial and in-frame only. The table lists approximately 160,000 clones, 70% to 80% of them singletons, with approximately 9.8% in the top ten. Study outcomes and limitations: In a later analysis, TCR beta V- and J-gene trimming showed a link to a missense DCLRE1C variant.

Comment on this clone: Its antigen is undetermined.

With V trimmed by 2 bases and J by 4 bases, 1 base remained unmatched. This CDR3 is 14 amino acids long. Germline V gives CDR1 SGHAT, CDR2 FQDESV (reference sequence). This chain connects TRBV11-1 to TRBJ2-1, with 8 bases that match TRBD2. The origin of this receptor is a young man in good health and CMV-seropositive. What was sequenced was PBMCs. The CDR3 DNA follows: TGTGCCAGCAGCTTACGGGGGGGGTACAATGAGCAGTTCTTC. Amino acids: CASSLRGGYNEQFF.